The present entry profiles one TCR beta chain with its context. Its antigen is not identified. This PCR relied on a set of 60 Vbeta primers and 13 Jbeta primers. Some clones are missing from TCRdb's copy, which holds only in-frame ones; the method was immunoSEQ multiplex PCR. Of some 170,000 clones in the sample, less than 80% are singletons; the top ten hold 2.1%. The data were taken from a study of cytomegalovirus exposure and HLA in healthy donors. General study findings and limits: Among TCR sequences, most were rare, though some public TCRs appeared in many donors. Through in vitro validation, a few CMV-associated chains were shown to be specific for CMV antigens.

The sequence came from a man between 35 and 55 years old in good health and CMV-seronegative. Sequencing was performed on PBMCs.

The CDR3 DNA reads TGTGCCAGCTCCGCCGAACAAGGGACACCCTCTGGAAACACCATATATTTT. It is translated as CASSAEQGTPSGNTIYF. This rearrangement joins TRBV15 to TRBJ1-3; D is perhaps TRBD1 (6 bases). Looked up from germline, CDR1 is LNHNV and CDR2 is YYDKDF (reference sequence). The CDR3 runs 17 residues. Trimming cost V 10 bases and J 0 bases, with 22 bases left between them.